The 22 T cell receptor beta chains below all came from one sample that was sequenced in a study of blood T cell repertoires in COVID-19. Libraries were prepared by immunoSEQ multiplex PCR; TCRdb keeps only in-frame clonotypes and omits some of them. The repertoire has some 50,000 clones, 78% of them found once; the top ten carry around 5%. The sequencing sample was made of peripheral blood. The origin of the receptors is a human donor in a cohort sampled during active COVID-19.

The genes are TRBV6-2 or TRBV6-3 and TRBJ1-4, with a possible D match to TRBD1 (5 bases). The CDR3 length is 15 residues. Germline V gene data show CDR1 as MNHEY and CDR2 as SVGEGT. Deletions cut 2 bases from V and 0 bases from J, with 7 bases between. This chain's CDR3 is CASSYGATTNEKLFF. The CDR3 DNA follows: TGTGCCAGCAGTTACGGGGCGACAACTAATGAAAAACTGTTTTTT.

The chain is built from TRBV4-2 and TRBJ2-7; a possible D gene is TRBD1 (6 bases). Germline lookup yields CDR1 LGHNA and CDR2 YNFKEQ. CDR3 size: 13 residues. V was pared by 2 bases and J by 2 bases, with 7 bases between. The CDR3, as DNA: TGTGCCAGCAGCCAAAACAGGGCCTACGAGCAGTACTTC. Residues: CASSQNRAYEQYF.

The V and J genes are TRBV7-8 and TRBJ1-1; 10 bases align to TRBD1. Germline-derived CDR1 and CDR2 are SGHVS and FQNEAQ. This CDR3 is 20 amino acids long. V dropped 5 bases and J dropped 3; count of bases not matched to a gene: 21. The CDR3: CASSLWGDRGYLRRDTEAFF. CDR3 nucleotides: TGTGCCAGCAGCCTATGGGGGGACAGGGGCTATCTCCGGCGCGACACTGAAGCTTTCTTT.

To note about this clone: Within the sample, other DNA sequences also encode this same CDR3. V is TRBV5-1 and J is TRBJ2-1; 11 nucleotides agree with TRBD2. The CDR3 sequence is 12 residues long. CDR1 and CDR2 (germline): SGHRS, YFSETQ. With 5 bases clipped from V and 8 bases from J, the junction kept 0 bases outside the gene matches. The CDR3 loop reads CASRLAGDEQFF. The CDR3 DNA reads TGCGCCAGCAGACTAGCGGGGGATGAGCAGTTCTTC.

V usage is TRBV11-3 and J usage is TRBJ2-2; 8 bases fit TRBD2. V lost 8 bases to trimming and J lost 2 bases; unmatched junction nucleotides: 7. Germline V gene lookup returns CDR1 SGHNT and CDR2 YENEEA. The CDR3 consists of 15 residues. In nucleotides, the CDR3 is TGTGCCAGCCGCGCCGGGGGGGGCAACACCGGGGAGCTGTTTTTT. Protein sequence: CASRAGGGNTGELFF.

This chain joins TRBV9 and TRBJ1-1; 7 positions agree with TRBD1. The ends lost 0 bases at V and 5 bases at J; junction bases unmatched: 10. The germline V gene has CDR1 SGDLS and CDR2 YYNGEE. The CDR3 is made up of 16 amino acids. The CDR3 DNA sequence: TGTGCCAGCAGCGTAGGTCCAGGGGGGTCGGGAACTGAAGCTTTCTTT. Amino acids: CASSVGPGGSGTEAFF.

CDR3 in DNA: TGTGCCAGCAGTTTATCCGGGGGGGCCTATTATGGCTACACCTTC. This codes for CASSLSGGAYYGYTF. This chain uses TRBV28 with TRBJ1-2, with TRBD1 as a possible D gene (6 bases). This CDR3 has 15 residues. Germline CDR1 and CDR2: MDHEN and SYDVKM. Trimming left V 1 base short and J 5 bases short, with 14 bases between.

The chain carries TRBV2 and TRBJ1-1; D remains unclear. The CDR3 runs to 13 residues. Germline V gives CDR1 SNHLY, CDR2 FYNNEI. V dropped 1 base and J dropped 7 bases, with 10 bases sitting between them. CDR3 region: CASSEVLAGEAFF. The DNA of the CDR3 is TGTGCCAGCAGTGAAGTGCTAGCGGGTGAAGCTTTCTTT.

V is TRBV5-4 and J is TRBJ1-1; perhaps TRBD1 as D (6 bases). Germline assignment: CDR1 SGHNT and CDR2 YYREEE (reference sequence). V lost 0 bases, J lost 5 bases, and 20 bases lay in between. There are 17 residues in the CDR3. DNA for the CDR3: TGTGCCAGCAGCTTGGGGCTCGCTGGGGGCTGGGGAACTGAAGCTTTCTTT. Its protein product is CASSLGLAGGWGTEAFF.

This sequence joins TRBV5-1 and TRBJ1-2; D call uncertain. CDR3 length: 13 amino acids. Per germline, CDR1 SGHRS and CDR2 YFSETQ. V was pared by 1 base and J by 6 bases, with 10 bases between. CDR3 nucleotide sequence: TGCGCCAGCAGCTTGACGTCAGGAAATGGCTACACCTTC. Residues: CASSLTSGNGYTF.

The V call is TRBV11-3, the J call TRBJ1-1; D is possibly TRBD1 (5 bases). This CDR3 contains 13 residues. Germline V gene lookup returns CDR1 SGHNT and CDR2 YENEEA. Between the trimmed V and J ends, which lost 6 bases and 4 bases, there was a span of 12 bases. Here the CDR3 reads CASSPMGGTEAFF. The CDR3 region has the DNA TGTGCCAGCAGTCCAATGGGGGGCACTGAAGCTTTCTTT.

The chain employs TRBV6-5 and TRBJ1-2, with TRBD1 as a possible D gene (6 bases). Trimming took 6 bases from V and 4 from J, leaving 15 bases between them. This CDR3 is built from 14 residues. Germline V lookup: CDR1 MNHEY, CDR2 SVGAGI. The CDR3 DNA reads TGTGCCAGCAGCCCGAGAGGACAGCTCTATGGCTACACCTTC. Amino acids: CASSPRGQLYGYTF.

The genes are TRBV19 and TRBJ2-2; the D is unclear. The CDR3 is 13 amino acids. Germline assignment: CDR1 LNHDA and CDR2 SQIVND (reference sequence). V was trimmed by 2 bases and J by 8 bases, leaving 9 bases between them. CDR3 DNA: TGTGCCAGTAGTATATTAGGAGCGGGGGAGCTGTTTTTT. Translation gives CASSILGAGELFF.

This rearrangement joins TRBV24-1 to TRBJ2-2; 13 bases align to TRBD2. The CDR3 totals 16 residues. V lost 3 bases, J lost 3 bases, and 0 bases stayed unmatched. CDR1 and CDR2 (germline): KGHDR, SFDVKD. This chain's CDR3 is CATSDGLAGDTGELFF. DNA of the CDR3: TGTGCCACCAGTGATGGACTAGCGGGAGACACCGGGGAGCTGTTTTTT.

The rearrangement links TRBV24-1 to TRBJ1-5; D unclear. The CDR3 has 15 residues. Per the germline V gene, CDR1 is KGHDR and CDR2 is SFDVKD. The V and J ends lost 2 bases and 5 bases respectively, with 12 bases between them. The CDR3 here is CATSDSRAGYQPQHF. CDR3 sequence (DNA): TGTGCCACCAGTGATTCTCGAGCGGGCTATCAGCCCCAGCATTTT.

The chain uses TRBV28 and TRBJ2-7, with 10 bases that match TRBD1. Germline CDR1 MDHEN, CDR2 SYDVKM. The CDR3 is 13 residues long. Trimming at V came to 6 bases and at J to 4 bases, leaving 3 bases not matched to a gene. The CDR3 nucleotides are TGTGCCAGCAGACTGGACAGGGGGTACGAGCAGTACTTC. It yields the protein CASRLDRGYEQYF.

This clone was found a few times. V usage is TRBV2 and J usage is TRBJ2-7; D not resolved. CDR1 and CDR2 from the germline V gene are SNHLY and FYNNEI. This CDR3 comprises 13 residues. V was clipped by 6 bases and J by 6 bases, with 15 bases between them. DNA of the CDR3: TGTGCCAGCAGGGTGAAGTCTTCGAGCGAGCAGTACTTC. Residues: CASRVKSSSEQYF.

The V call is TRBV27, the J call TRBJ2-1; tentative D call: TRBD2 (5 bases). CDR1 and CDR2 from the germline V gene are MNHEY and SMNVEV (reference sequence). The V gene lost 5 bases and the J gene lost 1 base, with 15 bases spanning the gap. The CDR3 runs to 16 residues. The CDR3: CASSPRASLSYNEQFF. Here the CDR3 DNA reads TGTGCCAGCAGTCCGAGGGCTAGCCTATCCTACAATGAGCAGTTCTTC.

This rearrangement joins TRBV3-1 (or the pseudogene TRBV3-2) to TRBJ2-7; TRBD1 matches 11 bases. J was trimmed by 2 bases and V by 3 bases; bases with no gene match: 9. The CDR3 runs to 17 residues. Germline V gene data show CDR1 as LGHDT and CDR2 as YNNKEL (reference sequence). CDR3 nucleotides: TGTGCCAGCAGCCAGGGGACAGGGGGTCCGGAGCCCTACGAGCAGTACTTC. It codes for CASSQGTGGPEPYEQYF.

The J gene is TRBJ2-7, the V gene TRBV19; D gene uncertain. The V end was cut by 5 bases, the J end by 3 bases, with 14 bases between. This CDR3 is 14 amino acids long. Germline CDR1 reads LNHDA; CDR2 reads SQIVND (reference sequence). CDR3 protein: CASSVAVRVYEQYF. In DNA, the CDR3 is TGTGCCAGTAGTGTCGCTGTGAGAGTCTACGAGCAGTACTTC.

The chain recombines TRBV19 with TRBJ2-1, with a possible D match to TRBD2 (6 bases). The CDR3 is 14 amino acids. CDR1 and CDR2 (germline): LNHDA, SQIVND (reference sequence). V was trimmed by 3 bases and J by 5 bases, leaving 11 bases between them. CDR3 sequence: CASSIGTSHNEQFF. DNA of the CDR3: TGTGCCAGTAGTATCGGGACTTCTCACAATGAGCAGTTCTTC.

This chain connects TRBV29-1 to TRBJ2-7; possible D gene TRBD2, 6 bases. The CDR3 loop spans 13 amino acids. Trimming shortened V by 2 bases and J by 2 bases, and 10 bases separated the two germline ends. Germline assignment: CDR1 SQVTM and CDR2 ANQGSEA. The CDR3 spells CSVEMAGTYEQYF. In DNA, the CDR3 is TGCAGCGTTGAAATGGCGGGGACCTACGAGCAGTACTTC.